The clone carrying this T cell receptor (beta chain) was seen many times. Its antigen is as yet unknown. Via MiXCR, TCRdb re-called the reads, giving one row per CDR3 protein. Seen here are over 150,000 distinct CDR3 sequences, approximately 19% observed once, and the top ten hold 2.5% to 3%. The source of the sample is a study of T cell repertoires in cytomegalovirus infection. Study context: Matching HLA type and CMV infection were both indicated by public TCR beta signatures. Study-wide results and caveats: The ex vivo response was dominated by HLA-C-restricted CMV-specific TCR beta clonotypes. Summed public TCR beta family frequency identified CMV carriers bearing the relevant HLA.

Specimen: PBMCs. The receptor was derived from a human donor in good health (CMV status not recorded). Some clones in this sample may be carry-over from other donors' samples.

As DNA, the CDR3 is TGTGCCAGCAGAACTTCTGCCGGGACTAGCGCTTACACCGGGGAGCTGTTTTTT. Its protein product is CASRTSAGTSAYTGELFF. The chain joins TRBV7-9 to TRBJ2-2, with 10 nucleotides matching TRBD2. The J segment lost 3 bases and the V segment lost 6 bases, leaving 13 bases of the junction unmatched. This CDR3 region has 18 residues. Germline-derived CDR1 and CDR2 are SEHNR and FQNEAQ (reference sequence).